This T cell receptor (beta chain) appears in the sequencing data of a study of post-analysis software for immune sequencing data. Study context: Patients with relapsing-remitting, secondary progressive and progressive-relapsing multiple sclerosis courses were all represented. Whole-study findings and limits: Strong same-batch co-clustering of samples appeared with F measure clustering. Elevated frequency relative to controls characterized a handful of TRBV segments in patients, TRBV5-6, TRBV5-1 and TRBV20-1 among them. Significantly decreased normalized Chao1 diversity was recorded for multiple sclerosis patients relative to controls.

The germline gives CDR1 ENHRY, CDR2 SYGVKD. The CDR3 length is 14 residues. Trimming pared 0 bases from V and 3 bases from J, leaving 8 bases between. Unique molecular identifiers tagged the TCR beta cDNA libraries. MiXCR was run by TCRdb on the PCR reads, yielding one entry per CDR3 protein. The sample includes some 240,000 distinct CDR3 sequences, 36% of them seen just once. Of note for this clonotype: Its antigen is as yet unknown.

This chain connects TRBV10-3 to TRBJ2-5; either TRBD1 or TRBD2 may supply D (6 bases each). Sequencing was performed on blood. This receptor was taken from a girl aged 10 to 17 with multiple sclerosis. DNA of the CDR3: TGTGCCATCAGTGAGTCAAGGGGGGAAGAGACCCAGTACTTC. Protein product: CAISESRGEETQYF.